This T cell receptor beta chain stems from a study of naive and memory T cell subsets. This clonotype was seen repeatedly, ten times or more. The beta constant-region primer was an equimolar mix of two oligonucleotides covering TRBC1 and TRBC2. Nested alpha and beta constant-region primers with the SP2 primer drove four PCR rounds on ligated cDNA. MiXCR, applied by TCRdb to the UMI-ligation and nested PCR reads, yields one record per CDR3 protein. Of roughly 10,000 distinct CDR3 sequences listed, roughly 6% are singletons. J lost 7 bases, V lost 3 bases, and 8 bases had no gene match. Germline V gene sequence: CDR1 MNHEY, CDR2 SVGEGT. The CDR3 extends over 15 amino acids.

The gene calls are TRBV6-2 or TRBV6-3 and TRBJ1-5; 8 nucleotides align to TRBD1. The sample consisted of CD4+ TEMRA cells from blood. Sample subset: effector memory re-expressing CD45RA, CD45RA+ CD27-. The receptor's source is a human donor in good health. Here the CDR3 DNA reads TGTGCCAGCAGTTATGTGCAGGGGGCATGGCAGCCCCAGCATTTT. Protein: CASSYVQGAWQPQHF.